These 16 T cell receptor beta chains originate from one sample sequenced in a study of T cells after yellow fever vaccination. MiXCR, run by TCRdb on the 5' RACE reads, gives a single entry per CDR3 protein. The data show a few hundred thousand distinct CDR3 sequences, 7.5% to 9% seen once. This material consisted of CD4+ T cells sorted from PBMCs, taken 5 days after the yellow fever booster vaccination. Source of these receptors: a man younger than 30 who received the YFV17D yellow fever vaccine.

This chain connects TRBV24-1 to TRBJ2-1; possibly TRBD1 for D (7 bases). The CDR3 is made up of 14 amino acids. CDR1 is KGHDR, CDR2 SFDVKD, per germline. V lost 3 bases, J lost 6 bases, and 11 bases lay in between. As DNA, the CDR3 is TGTGCCACCAGTGATCCAGGGGGGCCCAATGAGCAGTTCTTC. This codes for CATSDPGGPNEQFF.

This clonotype has a handful of counts. V is TRBV7-2 and J is TRBJ1-1, with TRBD1 as a possible D gene (6 bases). The length of the CDR3 is 14 residues. Deletions cut 2 bases from V and 8 bases from J, with 15 bases between. Per germline, CDR1 SGHTA and CDR2 FQGNSA. The CDR3 region has the DNA TGTGCCAGCAGCTTACAGGGGCCGGACCTGGAAGCTTTCTTT. Translating gives CASSLQGPDLEAFF.

There are a few counts of this clonotype. The chain couples TRBV12-3 or TRBV12-4 to TRBJ1-4; TRBD1 agrees at 8 bases. The CDR3 loop spans 14 amino acids. Trimming took 8 bases from V and 6 from J; bases not matched to a gene: 8. This chain's CDR3 is CASRGGTGYEKLFF. CDR3 nucleotide sequence: TGTGCCAGCCGGGGGGGGACAGGATATGAAAAACTGTTTTTT.

A few counts support this clonotype. This sequence joins TRBV6-5 and TRBJ2-7; D may be TRBD2 (6 bases). Trimming stripped 4 bases from V and 2 bases from J, with 15 bases between. This CDR3 has 15 amino acids. CDR1 and CDR2 (germline): MNHEY, SVGAGI. This chain's CDR3 is CASSSAGTPTYEQYF. CDR3 sequence (DNA): TGTGCCAGCAGTTCTGCCGGGACTCCTACCTACGAGCAGTACTTC.

The CDR3 DNA reads TGTGCCAGCAGGGAGGACAGGGGCTCCTACAATGAGCAGTTCTTC. Protein sequence: CASREDRGSYNEQFF. The J gene is TRBJ2-1, the V gene TRBV2; 9 nucleotides align to TRBD1. This CDR3 is 15 amino acids long. CDR1 SNHLY and CDR2 FYNNEI come from the germline V gene. Losses at the gene ends were 6 bases for V and 0 bases for J; bases not matched to a gene: 3.

In this sample, this clonotype turned up many times. The chain is built from TRBV7-2 and TRBJ2-7, with TRBD1 as a possible D gene (6 bases). CDR3 size: 16 residues. The germline CDR1 and CDR2 sequences are SGHTA and FQGNSA. The CDR3 DNA follows: TGTGCCAGCAGAACTACGGGGCAGGGGCGCTCCCACGAGCAGTACGTC. It yields the protein CASRTTGQGRSHEQYV.

The table lists this clonotype with many counts. The CDR3 sequence: CASSRLAQETQYF. The CDR3 coding sequence is TGCGCCAGCAGCCGACTAGCGCAAGAGACCCAGTACTTC. The chain is built from TRBV4-1 and TRBJ2-5; 8 nucleotides align to TRBD2. Losses at the gene ends were 4 bases for V and 2 bases for J; bases not matched to a gene: 0. Germline V gene lookup returns CDR1 MGHRA and CDR2 YSYEKL. The CDR3 length is 13 residues.

The chain carries TRBV5-1 and TRBJ2-2; D ambiguous. The V end was cut by 2 bases, the J end by 1 base, with 9 bases between. CDR3 size: 15 residues. Germline V gene lookup returns CDR1 SGHRS and CDR2 YFSETQ. The CDR3 loop reads CASSFYSRNTGELFF. The CDR3 DNA sequence: TGCGCCAGCAGCTTTTACAGCAGGAACACCGGGGAGCTGTTTTTT.

This clonotype was counted a few times. This chain's CDR3 is CASSQEIADTQYF. CDR3 bases: TGTGCCAGCAGCCAAGAGATCGCAGATACGCAGTATTTT. The chain carries TRBV7-3 and TRBJ2-3; D not resolved. CDR1 is SGHTA, CDR2 FQGTGA, per germline. Trimming stripped 5 bases from V and 4 bases from J, with 10 bases between. CDR3 length: 13 residues.

This clonotype was picked up a small number of times. The chain employs TRBV2 and TRBJ2-6; 8 bases match TRBD1. CDR3 length: 18 amino acids. J lost 0 bases, V lost 6 bases, and 10 bases had no gene match. CDR1 and CDR2 from the germline V gene are SNHLY and FYNNEI. This CDR3 is CASRRGLGTGSGANVLTF. CDR3 DNA: TGTGCCAGCAGGAGGGGTCTGGGGACAGGCTCTGGGGCCAACGTCCTGACTTTC.

The table lists this clonotype with a few counts. The V call is TRBV5-1, the J call TRBJ2-5; tentatively, D is TRBD2 (5 bases). V was cut by 1 base and J by 4 bases, with 14 bases left in between. From germline, CDR1 is SGHRS and CDR2 YFSETQ. The CDR3 is 15 residues long. The CDR3 region is CASSLMSGFAETQYF. As DNA, the CDR3 is TGCGCCAGCAGCTTGATGTCGGGGTTCGCAGAGACCCAGTACTTC. Variable domain in full (rest from reference TRBV5-1 and TRBJ2-5): KAGVTQTPRYLIKTRGQQVTLSCSPISGHRSVSWYQQTPGQGLQFLFEYFSETQRNKGNFPGRFSGRQFSNSRSEMNVSTLELGDSALYLCASSLMSGFAETQYFGPGTRLLVL.

This clonotype was counted a few times. The chain combines TRBV27 with TRBJ1-6; D may be TRBD1 (5 bases). Germline loops: CDR1 MNHEY, CDR2 SMNVEV (reference sequence). Trimming pared 8 bases from V and 3 bases from J, leaving 14 bases between. The length of the CDR3 is 15 residues. The DNA of the CDR3 is TGTGCCAGCCGAGGGGCCGCGTACTATAATTCACCCCTCCACTTT. As protein: CASRGAAYYNSPLHF.

The V gene is TRBV20-1, the J gene TRBJ2-1; 7 bases match TRBD2. CDR3 length: 13 residues. CDR1 and CDR2 from the germline V gene are DFQATT and SNEGSKA (reference sequence). With V trimmed by 4 bases and J by 4 bases, 4 bases remained unmatched. The CDR3 loop reads CSAKSGAYNEQFF. CDR3 bases: TGCAGTGCTAAAAGCGGGGCTTACAATGAGCAGTTCTTC.

The chain recombines TRBV6-1 with TRBJ1-2; D ambiguous. The CDR3 loop spans 12 amino acids. Germline CDR1 MNHNS, CDR2 SASEGT. V lost 4 bases and J lost 4, with 7 bases in between. In DNA form, the CDR3 reads TGTGCCAGCAGTGCTGTTACCTATGGCTACACCTTC. Translated, it gives CASSAVTYGYTF.

The CDR3 DNA is TGTGCCAGCAGCCTCCAAGGGGTCCGTGAGAAGTACTTC. This encodes CASSLQGVREKYF. V gene TRBV3-1 combines with J gene TRBJ2-7; D is perhaps TRBD1 (5 bases). CDR1 LGHDT and CDR2 YNNKEL come from the germline V gene (reference sequence). This CDR3 comprises 13 residues. V was clipped by 4 bases and J by 11 bases, with 18 bases between them.

CDR3 sequence (DNA): TGTGCCAGCTCACCATCGTGGGCAGGGGTGTACACTGAAGCTTTCTTT. This encodes CASSPSWAGVYTEAFF. V usage is TRBV18 and J usage is TRBJ1-1, with D possibly matching TRBD1 (6 bases). The CDR3 has 16 residues. The V end lost 2 bases, the J end lost 3 bases, and 16 bases lay between the germline ends. Per the germline V gene, CDR1 is KGHSH and CDR2 is LQKENI.